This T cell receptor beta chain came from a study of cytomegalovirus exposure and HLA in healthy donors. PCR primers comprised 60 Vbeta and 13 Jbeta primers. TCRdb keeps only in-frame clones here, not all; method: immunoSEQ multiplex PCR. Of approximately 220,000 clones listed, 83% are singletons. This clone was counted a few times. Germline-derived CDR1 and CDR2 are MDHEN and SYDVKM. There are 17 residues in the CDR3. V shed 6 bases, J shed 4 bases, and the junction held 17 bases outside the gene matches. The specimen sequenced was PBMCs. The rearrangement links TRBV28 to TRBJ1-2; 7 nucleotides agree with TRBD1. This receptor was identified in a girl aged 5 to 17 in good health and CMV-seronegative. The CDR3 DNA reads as TGTGCCAGCAGCGGGACAATTGTGGTGACAGGGAGCTATGGCTACACCTTC. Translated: CASSGTIVVTGSYGYTF.